Sequencing of this TCR beta chain was carried out in a study of blood T cell repertoires in COVID-19. In the study overall: There were acute and convalescent COVID-19 samples, and they came from the United States, Italy and Spain. Sources were T cells, B-cell-depleted T cells, or PBMCs; the material itself was cDNA or gDNA.

This CDR3 is built from 18 residues. The trim removed 5 bases at V and 4 bases at J, leaving 18 bases unmatched. The germline V gene has CDR1 SGHVS and CDR2 FQNEAQ. Study processing details: The assay estimated nucleated cells by amplifying reference gene primers. Using immunoSEQ multiplex PCR, the repertoire was profiled, and TCRdb retains in-frame clones only, with some absent. The V and J calls and clone size come from that table; D and trimming were worked out from the DNA. The profile shows about 250,000 clones, 86% of them singletons. Sequencing used peripheral blood. The chain is built from TRBV7-8 and TRBJ1-2; 8 bases map to TRBD1. This TCR was recovered from a woman aged 60-75 years who had recovered from COVID-19. CDR3: CASSHTSRPGQVPYGYTF. The CDR3 region has the DNA TGTGCCAGCAGCCATACTTCTCGCCCGGGACAGGTCCCCTATGGCTACACCTTC.